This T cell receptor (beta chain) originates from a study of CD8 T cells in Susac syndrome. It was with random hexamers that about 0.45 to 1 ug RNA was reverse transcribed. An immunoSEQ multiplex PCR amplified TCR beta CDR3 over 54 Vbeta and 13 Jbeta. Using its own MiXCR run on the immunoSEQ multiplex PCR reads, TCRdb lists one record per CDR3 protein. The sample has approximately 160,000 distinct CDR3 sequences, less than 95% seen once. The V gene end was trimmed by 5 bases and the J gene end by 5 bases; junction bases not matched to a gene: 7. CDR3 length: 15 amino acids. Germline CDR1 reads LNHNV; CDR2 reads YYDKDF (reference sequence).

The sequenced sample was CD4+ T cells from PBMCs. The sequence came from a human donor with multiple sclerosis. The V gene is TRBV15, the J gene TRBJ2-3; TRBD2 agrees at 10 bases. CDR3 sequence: CATSGGLAAGDTQYF. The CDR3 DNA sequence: TGTGCCACCAGCGGAGGACTAGCGGCGGGAGATACGCAGTATTTT.